This T cell receptor (beta chain) emerged from a study of blood T cell repertoires in COVID-19. Measured with immunoSEQ multiplex PCR; TCRdb has only the in-frame clones, and not every one. This table has around 88,000 clones, approximately 84% appearing once. Germline V lookup: CDR1 SGHAT, CDR2 FQNNGV. Trimming left V 3 bases short and J 1 base short, with 11 bases between. CDR3 length: 15 amino acids. Specimen: peripheral blood. This receptor was taken from a man in his sixties with acute or convalescent COVID-19. The J gene is TRBJ2-3, the V gene TRBV11-2; a possible D gene is TRBD2 (5 bases). The CDR3 DNA sequence: TGTGCCAGCAGCTTCTACGAAGCGGGCACAGATACGCAGTATTTT. Amino acids: CASSFYEAGTDTQYF.